The 14 T cell receptor beta chains listed next were all sequenced from one sample in a study of shared clonotypes between healthy human individuals. As defined, naive CD8 cells were CD45RO-negative and positively selected for CCR7, with terminally differentiated effector memory CD45RA+ cells excluded. Generated by immunoSEQ multiplex PCR, the TCRdb table keeps only in-frame clones and is missing some. This sample has about 2.1 million clones, with 85% to 95% found just once. The sample comprised naive CD8+ T cells from PBMCs. Receptors were obtained from a man aged 18-30 years in good health. Some clones in this sample may be carry-over from other donors' samples.

This chain connects TRBV5-1 to TRBJ1-1; D not certain. This CDR3 region has 13 residues. V lost 3 bases and J 1 base, leaving 7 bases between the germline ends. The V gene's germline CDR1 is SGHRS and CDR2 YFSETQ. CDR3 nucleotide sequence: TGCGCCAGCAGCTCTTCAGGGAACACTGAAGCTTTCTTT. Translating it yields CASSSSGNTEAFF.

Concerning this clone: Germline is not matched at one junction end, which may reflect a read error. This sample also contains other DNA sequences that code for the same CDR3. The V gene is TRBV2, the J gene TRBJ2-5; D gene unclear. Germline V gives CDR1 SNHLY, CDR2 FYNNEI. This CDR3 comprises 14 residues. In DNA, the CDR3 is TGCGCCAGCAGCAAGGCGGACCCCCAAGAGACCCAGTACTTC. This codes for CASSKADPQETQYF.

This clone was observed once. The V and J genes are TRBV30 and TRBJ1-2; 7 nucleotides agree with TRBD1. The CDR3 is made up of 13 amino acids. V dropped 5 bases and J dropped 8; count of bases not matched to a gene: 11. Germline CDR1 is GTSNPN and CDR2 is SVGIG (reference sequence). The CDR3 nucleotides read TGTGCCTGGGACCGACAGGGATCTTGGGGCTACACCTTC. This translates into CAWDRQGSWGYTF.

The chain couples TRBV7-2 to TRBJ2-5, with 10 bases matching TRBD2. This CDR3 has 16 amino acids. V was pared by 4 bases and J by 5 bases, with 10 bases of the junction left unmatched. Germline loops: CDR1 SGHTA, CDR2 FQGNSA. DNA for the CDR3: TGTGCCAGCAGCTATTCCCCTAGCGGGAGCGGTGAGACCCAGTACTTC. This encodes CASSYSPSGSGETQYF.

The chain is built from TRBV14 and TRBJ2-7; D gene ambiguous. The germline CDR1 and CDR2 sequences are SGHDN and FVKESK. The CDR3 is 13 residues long. V lost 2 bases and J 6 bases, leaving 11 bases between the germline ends. CDR3 in amino acids: CASSQIEAGEQYF. In DNA, the CDR3 is TGTGCCAGCAGCCAAATAGAGGCCGGCGAGCAGTACTTC.

CDR3 region: CASSTQPGGTYNEQFF. For the CDR3, the DNA is TGCGCCAGCAGCACTCAGCCGGGAGGGACCTACAATGAGCAGTTCTTC. This chain links TRBV4-1 with TRBJ2-1, with 8 positions matching TRBD2. V shed 5 bases and J 2 bases; nucleotides not matched to a gene: 8. Germline-derived CDR1 and CDR2 are MGHRA and YSYEKL. The CDR3 spans 16 residues.

The chain employs TRBV4-3 and TRBJ2-4, with D hard to call. This CDR3 has 19 residues. The V end was cut by 0 bases, the J end by 0 bases, with 18 bases between. CDR1 and CDR2 (germline): LGHNA, YSLEER. Written as DNA, the CDR3 is TGCGCCAGCAGCCAAGAACGGGTTATATTCGGGCTAGCCAAAAACATTCAGTACTTC. Protein: CASSQERVIFGLAKNIQYF.

The V call is TRBV25-1, the J call TRBJ1-2, with D maybe TRBD1 (5 bases). Germline V gene sequence: CDR1 MGHDK, CDR2 SYGVNS. The CDR3 consists of 13 residues. Trimming pared 1 base from V and 3 bases from J, leaving 6 bases between. The CDR3 DNA reads TGTGCCAGCAGTGAATCACAGGACTATGGCTACACCTTC. Translation gives CASSESQDYGYTF.

Worth noting for this clone: Other DNA sequences in the same sample also yield this CDR3. The chain recombines TRBV19 with TRBJ2-7; D may correspond to TRBD1 or TRBD2 (5 bases each). Germline-derived CDR1 and CDR2 are LNHDA and SQIVND (reference sequence). The CDR3 consists of 12 residues. V lost 3 bases, J lost 7 bases, and 10 bases lay in between. CDR3 loop: CASSIRGEEQYF. In DNA, the CDR3 is TGTGCCAGTAGTATCCGAGGGGAAGAGCAGTACTTC.

The chain uses TRBV28 and TRBJ2-1, with TRBD2 as a possible D gene (5 bases). Deletions cut 6 bases from V and 2 bases from J, with 11 bases between. The CDR3 is made up of 14 amino acids. In germline, CDR1 is MDHEN, CDR2 SYDVKM. CDR3 protein: CASSPMGAYNEQFF. The CDR3, as DNA: TGTGCCAGCAGCCCTATGGGAGCCTACAATGAGCAGTTCTTC.

V is TRBV23-1 and J is TRBJ1-5; no clear D gene. TRBV23-1 is marked as an open reading frame, function uncertain. This CDR3 has 19 amino acids. Trimming cost V 2 bases and J 0 bases, with 20 bases left between them. For the CDR3, the DNA is TGCGCCAGCAGTCAACCTACGGGTCCCTCTTTTAATAGCAATCAGCCCCAGCATTTT. This codes for CASSQPTGPSFNSNQPQHF.

The V and J genes are TRBV30 and TRBJ2-3; D call uncertain. The CDR3 is made up of 13 amino acids. V lost 3 bases and J lost 4, with 11 bases in between. The germline V gene encodes CDR1 GTSNPN and CDR2 SVGIG (reference sequence). The chain's CDR3 is CAWSADPSDTQYF. The CDR3 DNA follows: TGTGCCTGGAGCGCCGACCCGTCAGATACGCAGTATTTT. Full variable domain (missing parts from reference TRBV30 and TRBJ2-3): SQTIHQWPATLVQPVGSPLSLECTVEGTSNPNLYWYRQAAGRGLQLLFYSVGIGQISSEVPQNLSASRPQDRQFILSSKKLLLSDSGFYLCAWSADPSDTQYFGPGTRLTVL.

The CDR3 is CASSLRYSGNTIYF. The CDR3 DNA reads as TGTGCCAGCAGCTTGCGGTACTCTGGAAACACCATATATTTT. This chain joins TRBV13 and TRBJ1-3; no firm D call. V gave up 3 bases and J gave up 0 bases, with 6 bases separating them. CDR3 size: 14 residues. CDR1 PRHDT and CDR2 FYEKMQ come from the germline V gene (reference sequence).

The rearrangement links TRBV19 to TRBJ1-2; 9 positions agree with TRBD1. Trimming cost V 2 bases and J 3 bases; bases outside gene matches: 4. CDR1 LNHDA and CDR2 SQIVND come from the germline V gene (reference sequence). CDR3 size: 15 residues. The CDR3 loop reads CASSILGQGDYGYTF. The CDR3 DNA reads TGTGCCAGTAGTATACTGGGACAGGGTGACTATGGCTACACCTTC.